Below are 26 T cell receptor beta chains sequenced from a single sample in a study of blood T cell repertoires in COVID-19. The method was immunoSEQ multiplex PCR; TCRdb's version includes in-frame clones alone and lacks a portion of them. Here the sample spans tens of thousands of clones, around 78% being singletons. Sequencing was performed on peripheral blood. All receptors derive from a human donor in a cohort sampled during active COVID-19.

The gene calls are TRBV30 and TRBJ2-7, with 8 bases that match TRBD1. V was pared by 0 bases and J by 5 bases, with 6 bases of the junction left unmatched. There are 14 residues in the CDR3. Germline V CDR1 and CDR2: GTSNPN, SVGIG (reference sequence). DNA for the CDR3: TGTGCCTGGAGTGTAGGGCAGGGGGCGAACGAGCAGTACTTC. The encoded protein is CAWSVGQGANEQYF.

This clone appeared a few times. The CDR3 loop is CASSPRSGSYEQYF. The DNA of the CDR3 is TGTGCCAGCAGCCCGAGGTCGGGTTCCTACGAGCAGTACTTC. The chain has TRBV7-2 and TRBJ2-7; D uncertain. The length of the CDR3 is 14 residues. Per the germline V gene, CDR1 is SGHTA and CDR2 is FQGNSA. V dropped 5 bases and J dropped 1 base, with 12 bases sitting between them. Filled out from reference TRBV7-2 and TRBJ2-7, the complete variable domain reads GAGVSQSPSNKVTEKGKDVELRCDPISGHTALYWYRQSLGQGLEFLIYFQGNSAPDKSGLPSDRFSAERTGGSVSTLTIQRTQQEDSAVYLCASSPRSGSYEQYFGPGTRLTVT.

This clone has just a few counts. J is TRBJ2-7 and V is TRBV7-9; TRBD1 matches 10 bases. CDR1 SEHNR and CDR2 FQNEAQ come from the germline V gene (reference sequence). CDR3 size: 16 residues. Trimming cost V 1 base and J 2 bases; bases outside gene matches: 5. CDR3 bases: TGTGCCAGCAGCTTAGTCGGCGGGACAGGGGCCTACGAGCAGTACTTC. Translated: CASSLVGGTGAYEQYF.

V gene TRBV2 combines with J gene TRBJ1-6; 12 bases are shared with TRBD1. After removal of 6 bases from V and 9 bases from J, the junction contained 6 bases not matched to a gene. Germline V gene lookup returns CDR1 SNHLY and CDR2 FYNNEI. This CDR3 is 15 amino acids long. CDR3 DNA sequence: TGTGCCAGCAGGGGACAGGGGGCGATTTTTTCACCCCTCCACTTT. Its protein is CASRGQGAIFSPLHF.

The V and J genes are TRBV6-1 and TRBJ2-7; TRBD1 matches at 9 bases. With V trimmed by 0 bases and J by 4 bases, 7 bases remained unmatched. The germline V gene has CDR1 MNHNS and CDR2 SASEGT. This CDR3 contains 16 residues. CDR3 in DNA: TGTGCCAGCAGTGAAGCGCGGGGACAGGGTCGGTACGAGCAGTACTTC. It encodes CASSEARGQGRYEQYF.

This clone was recorded a few times. The chain recombines TRBV19 with TRBJ1-1; the match to TRBD1 covers 7 bases. Losses at the gene ends were 4 bases for V and 5 bases for J; bases not matched to a gene: 7. Germline loops: CDR1 LNHDA, CDR2 SQIVND (reference sequence). CDR3 size: 14 residues. DNA of the CDR3: TGTGCCAGTAGTACTACAGGGGAGAGGACTGAAGCTTTCTTT. Amino acids: CASSTTGERTEAFF.

The rearrangement uses TRBV4-2 and TRBJ2-7; 12 positions agree with TRBD1. The junction had 7 bases not matched to a gene; V was cut back by 1 base and J by 6 bases. The CDR3 extends over 16 amino acids. Germline V gene data show CDR1 as LGHNA and CDR2 as YNFKEQ. CDR3 sequence (DNA): TGTGCCAGCAGCCAAGGGGTGGGACAGGGGGCGATCGAGCAGTACTTC. This codes for CASSQGVGQGAIEQYF.

This rearrangement joins TRBV14 to TRBJ2-5; D might be TRBD1 (5 bases). CDR1 and CDR2 (germline): SGHDN, FVKESK. The CDR3 covers 14 residues. Trimming removed 0 bases at V and 10 bases at J, with 15 bases between. CDR3 amino acids: CASSQDWAGQDQYF. For the CDR3, the DNA is TGTGCCAGCAGCCAAGATTGGGCAGGGCAGGACCAGTACTTC.

The V call is TRBV6-6, the J call TRBJ2-7, with D tentatively TRBD1 (8 bases). Germline assignment: CDR1 MNHNY and CDR2 SVGAGI (reference sequence). The CDR3 is made up of 15 amino acids. Trimming took 5 bases from V and 6 from J, leaving 20 bases between them. The CDR3 here is CASSAEPDREGEQYF. CDR3 in DNA: TGTGCCAGCAGTGCCGAACCGGACAGGGAGGGCGAGCAGTACTTC.

The genes are TRBV28 and TRBJ2-7; TRBD2 agrees at 11 bases. The ends lost 6 bases at V and 3 bases at J; junction bases unmatched: 4. CDR1 and CDR2 from the germline V gene are MDHEN and SYDVKM. The CDR3 totals 14 residues. The CDR3 loop is CASRLAGEVYEQYF. As DNA, the CDR3 is TGTGCCAGCAGACTAGCGGGAGAGGTCTACGAGCAGTACTTC.

The genes are TRBV6-6 and TRBJ1-2; D gene ambiguous. The germline V and J ends were trimmed by 3 bases and 2 bases, with 13 bases remaining between them. CDR3 length equals 15 residues. CDR1 MNHNY and CDR2 SVGAGI come from the germline V gene (reference sequence). CDR3 in amino acids: CASSYRGGGNYGYTF. In DNA form, the CDR3 reads TGTGCCAGCAGTTATCGAGGCGGCGGAAACTATGGCTACACCTTC.

The chain couples TRBV6-5 to TRBJ1-1, with TRBD1 as a possible D gene (6 bases). Germline V CDR1 and CDR2: MNHEY, SVGAGI. This CDR3 has 13 amino acids. V was clipped by 3 bases and J by 8 bases, with 13 bases between them. CDR3 loop: CASSYFAGTEAFF. The CDR3 DNA follows: TGTGCCAGCAGTTATTTCGCCGGGACAGAAGCTTTCTTT.

The V call is TRBV5-1, the J call TRBJ2-7; 10 bases map to TRBD2. This CDR3 region has 20 residues. Germline CDR1 is SGHRS and CDR2 is YFSETQ. V shed 0 bases, J shed 3 bases, and the junction held 18 bases outside the gene matches. The CDR3 sequence is CASSLAGASGSSGAHYEQYF. CDR3 bases: TGCGCCAGCAGCTTGGCCGGTGCTAGCGGGAGTTCAGGGGCGCACTACGAGCAGTACTTC.

This rearrangement joins TRBV6-5 to TRBJ2-7; D remains unclear. The germline V and J ends were trimmed by 0 bases and 3 bases, with 12 bases remaining between them. CDR3 length: 15 residues. CDR1 is MNHEY, CDR2 SVGAGI, per germline. CDR3 region: CASSYSGGGNYEQYF. The CDR3 coding sequence is TGTGCCAGCAGTTACTCCGGCGGTGGTAACTACGAGCAGTACTTC.

The V gene is TRBV7-8, the J gene TRBJ1-3; D uncertain. The CDR3 is 13 residues long. Germline V gene sequence: CDR1 SGHVS, CDR2 FQNEAQ. Trimming stripped 1 base from V and 4 bases from J, with 5 bases between. This CDR3 is CASSLGTGNTIYF. The CDR3, as DNA: TGTGCCAGCAGCTTAGGAACAGGAAACACCATATATTTT.

The chain is built from TRBV18 and TRBJ2-7; D is uncertain. Trimming took off 1 base at V and 6 bases at J, with 16 bases between the two ends. Germline V gene sequence: CDR1 KGHSH, CDR2 LQKENI. The CDR3 is made up of 15 amino acids. The CDR3 nucleotides read TGTGCCAGCTCACCACACTTAGACCCAGAGGTCGAGCAGTACTTC. This gives the protein CASSPHLDPEVEQYF.

The CDR3 loop is CASSVGQFYNEQFF. The DNA of the CDR3 is TGTGCCAGCAGCGTAGGGCAGTTTTACAATGAGCAGTTCTTC. The V and J genes are TRBV9 and TRBJ2-1; D gene uncertain. Germline V CDR1 and CDR2: SGDLS, YYNGEE. V was cut by 0 bases and J by 4 bases, with 8 bases left in between. CDR3 length: 14 residues.

The chain recombines TRBV7-2 with TRBJ2-3, with 9 bases lining up with TRBD2. In germline, CDR1 is SGHTA, CDR2 FQGNSA. This CDR3 has 16 residues. V shed 4 bases and J 8 bases; nucleotides not matched to a gene: 13. DNA for the CDR3: TGTGCCAGCAGCTCCCCCTTCCTAGCGGGATATGGTACGCAGTATTTT. This encodes CASSSPFLAGYGTQYF.

The rearrangement uses TRBV7-2 and TRBJ1-4; no clear D. V lost 8 bases and J 0 bases, leaving 10 bases between the germline ends. Germline CDR1 and CDR2: SGHTA and FQGNSA. The CDR3 extends over 14 amino acids. The CDR3 is CASRVFATNEKLFF. In DNA, the CDR3 is TGTGCCAGCCGGGTTTTTGCAACTAATGAAAAACTGTTTTTT.

This clone was found a few times. The gene calls are TRBV6-5 and TRBJ2-2; D is unclear. Trimming left V 2 bases short and J 0 bases short, with 4 bases between. The CDR3 runs 14 residues. CDR1 is MNHEY and CDR2 is SVGAGI in the germline V gene. The CDR3 spells CASSYATNTGELFF. The CDR3 nucleotides read TGTGCCAGCAGTTACGCTACGAACACCGGGGAGCTGTTTTTT.

In DNA form, the CDR3 reads TGTGCCAGCAGTTTGGCAGGGGTCCGGGAGACCCAGTACTTC. The encoded protein is CASSLAGVRETQYF. The chain carries TRBV27 and TRBJ2-5, with D possibly being TRBD1 (6 bases). The V gene's germline CDR1 is MNHEY and CDR2 SMNVEV (reference sequence). V was clipped by 3 bases and J by 5 bases, with 13 bases between them. This CDR3 spans 14 amino acids.

The genes are TRBV11-2 and TRBJ2-7; TRBD1 matches 8 bases. The CDR3 consists of 15 residues. Trimming took 11 bases from V and 6 from J; bases not matched to a gene: 18. Germline V gives CDR1 SGHAT, CDR2 FQNNGV. This chain's CDR3 is CAYNISGQGRSEQYF. CDR3 nucleotide sequence: TGTGCCTATAATATTAGCGGACAGGGTCGGAGCGAGCAGTACTTC.

The chain carries TRBV4-2 and TRBJ1-6; 10 bases are shared with TRBD1. V shed 4 bases, J shed 7 bases, and the junction held 4 bases outside the gene matches. The CDR3 is made up of 15 amino acids. In germline, CDR1 is LGHNA, CDR2 YNFKEQ. The CDR3 nucleotides read TGTGCCAGCAGCCCCCTGGACAGGGGGAATTCACCCCTCCACTTT. The encoded protein is CASSPLDRGNSPLHF.

CDR3 sequence reads: CASSEVSEGQTQYF. In nucleotides, the CDR3 is TGCGCCAGCAGTGAAGTGTCGGAGGGACAGACCCAGTACTTC. V is TRBV5-1 and J is TRBJ2-5; maybe TRBD2 (6 bases). Germline V lookup: CDR1 SGHRS, CDR2 YFSETQ. The CDR3 has 14 residues. Trimming removed 5 bases from V and 6 bases from J, with 17 bases in between.

The chain uses TRBV19 and TRBJ2-7, with TRBD1 matching over 8 bases. V shed 7 bases and J 6 bases; nucleotides not matched to a gene: 8. Germline assignment: CDR1 LNHDA and CDR2 SQIVND (reference sequence). The CDR3 is made up of 13 amino acids. Here the CDR3 reads CASKRQGFGEQYF. The CDR3 coding sequence is TGTGCCAGTAAGAGACAGGGGTTCGGCGAGCAGTACTTC.

This rearrangement joins TRBV25-1 to TRBJ1-3; a weak D match, TRBD1 (6 bases). This CDR3 has 15 amino acids. Trimming stripped 7 bases from V and 0 bases from J, with 13 bases between. Germline-derived CDR1 and CDR2 are MGHDK and SYGVNS. The CDR3 coding sequence is TGTGCCAGCACCGTAGGGGGAATCTCTGGAAACACCATATATTTT. Amino acid sequence: CASTVGGISGNTIYF.